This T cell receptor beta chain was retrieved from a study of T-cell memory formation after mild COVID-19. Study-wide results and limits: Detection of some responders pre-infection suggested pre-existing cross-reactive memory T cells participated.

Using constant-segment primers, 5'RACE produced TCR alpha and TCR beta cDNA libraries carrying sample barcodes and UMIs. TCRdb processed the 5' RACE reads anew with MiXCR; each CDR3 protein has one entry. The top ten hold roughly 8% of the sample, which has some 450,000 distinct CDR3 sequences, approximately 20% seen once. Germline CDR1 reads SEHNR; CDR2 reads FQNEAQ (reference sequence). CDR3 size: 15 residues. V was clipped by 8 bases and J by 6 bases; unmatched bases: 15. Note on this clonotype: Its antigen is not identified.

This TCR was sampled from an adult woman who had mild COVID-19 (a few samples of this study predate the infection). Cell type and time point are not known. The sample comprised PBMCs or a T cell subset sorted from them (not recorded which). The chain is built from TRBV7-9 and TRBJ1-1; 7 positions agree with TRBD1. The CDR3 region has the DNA TGTGCCAGCGCTTCGATGGCAGGGGGTCGGGCTGAAGCTTTCTTT. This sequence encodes CASASMAGGRAEAFF.